This T cell receptor (beta chain) derives from a study of blood T cell repertoires in COVID-19. Clones were read by immunoSEQ multiplex PCR, and TCRdb kept only the in-frame ones, dropping some. The data hold tens of thousands of clones, with approximately 83% observed a single time. Trimming took 3 bases from V and 6 from J; bases not matched to a gene: 8. The CDR3 has 16 residues. CDR1 SGHNT and CDR2 YYREEE come from the germline V gene (reference sequence). The sequence was obtained from a man older than 75 with acute or convalescent COVID-19. The V call is TRBV5-4, the J call TRBJ1-6; 8 nucleotides agree with TRBD1. Sequencing was done on a sample of peripheral blood. The DNA for the CDR3 is TGTGCCAGCAGCTACCGCCGGGACAGGCTTAATTCACCCCTCCACTTT. Its translation is CASSYRRDRLNSPLHF.